This is a list of T cell receptor beta chains from one sample in a study of tumor-infiltrating lymphocytes in primary liver carcinoma. TCRdb recomputed calls from the multiplex PCR reads with MiXCR, one row per CDR3 protein. The top ten hold 38% of the sample, which has 45,000 or so distinct CDR3 sequences, roughly 80% seen once. Input material: tumor-adjacent normal liver tissue. All receptors derive from a woman in her 30s with primary liver carcinoma and hepatitis B virus infection. Both conserved end residues are part of each CDR3. A D gene is named only where the DNA matches it firmly. Expanded clones get a size class; other rows say once, few or many, or leave the size out.

DNA	CDR3	size	D	J	V
TGTGCCAGCAGTCCCGGGGCTCCCGGGCTGGCCAAAAACATTCAGTACTTC	CASSPGAPGLAKNIQYF	.	.	TRBJ2-4	TRBV28
TGTGCCAGTAGCTCTGGAGTCCTCTCCTACGAGCAGTACTTC	CASSSGVLSYEQYF	few	.	TRBJ2-7	TRBV7-9
TGTGCCAGCAGCCAAGATGCCAGAGGGGGACTTCGGTTGATGCAGTATTTT	CASSQDARGGLRLMQYF	.	.	TRBJ2-3	TRBV14
TGTGCCAGCAGTCCCTGGGACCGTCTGAGCTCTGGAAACACCATATATTTT	CASSPWDRLSSGNTIYF	many	.	TRBJ1-3	TRBV6-5
TGTGCCAGCAGCTTCATAGGTTACGAACAGTGCTTC	CASSFIGYEQCF	.	.	TRBJ2-7	TRBV11-1
TGCAGTGCCCTAGGGGACTACAATGAGCAATTCTTC	CSALGDYNEQFF	.	TRBD2	TRBJ2-1	TRBV29-1
TGCGCCAGCAGGGAGGACCCTCCCTACGAAAAACTGTTTTTT	CASREDPPYEKLFF	many	.	TRBJ1-4	TRBV5-1
TGTGCCAGCAGCTTAGTTTCTGGAGCGGGAGCAGGAGGCATAGATACGCAGTATTTT	CASSLVSGAGAGGIDTQYF	.	TRBD2	TRBJ2-3	TRBV11-3
TGTGCCGGCAGCGTCGGATCAGGAAGGGGCAATGAGCGGTTCTTC	CAGSVGSGRGNERFF	.	.	TRBJ2-1	TRBV5-6
TGTGCCAGCAGCTACGGACGTCGGGAGGACCAAAATGAGCAGTCCTTC	CASSYGRREDQNEQSF	.	TRBD2	TRBJ2-1	TRBV6-5
TGTGCCAGCAGTTTGCAGGTTGGCTCCTACGAGCAGTGTTTC	CASSLQVGSYEQCF	.	.	TRBJ2-7	TRBV12-3/TRBV12-4
TGTGCCAGAAGCTTGGCTACCGAAGAAATTCTTACAGATACGCAGTATTTT	CARSLATEEILTDTQYF	.	.	TRBJ2-3	TRBV5-3
TGTGCCAGCAGCGTATTCACCACAGGGATCTACGATACGCAGTATTTT	CASSVFTTGIYDTQYF	.	.	TRBJ2-3	TRBV11-2
TGTGCCAGCAGCTCACTGGGGGGGGGGGCCACCTACGAGCAGTACTTC	CASSSLGGGATYEQYF	.	.	TRBJ2-7	TRBV11-2
TGTACCAGCAGTTACAGGCAGTACACTGGGGAGCTGTTTTTT	CTSSYRQYTGELFF	once	.	TRBJ2-2	TRBV6-2/TRBV6-3
TGTGCCAGCAGTGGAAGGACAGGGAGTTACGAGCAGTACTTC	CASSGRTGSYEQYF	.	TRBD1	TRBJ2-7	TRBV2
TGTGCCAGCAGCCCCCGTTCGACTAGCCCTAGCATAGATACGCAGTATTTT	CASSPRSTSPSIDTQYF	.	TRBD2	TRBJ2-3	TRBV12-3/TRBV12-4
TGCGTCAGCAGCCAAGTTCTGTTCGGTGGGCAGTTCTTC	CVSSQVLFGGQFF	.	.	TRBJ2-1	TRBV4-3
TGTGCCAGCGGATACCATACAGATACGCAGTATTTT	CASGYHTDTQYF	.	.	TRBJ2-3	TRBV6-5
TGTGCCAGCAGCTGGGGATTGGAAGGCACTCAAGCTTTCTTT	CASSWGLEGTQAFF	.	.	TRBJ1-1	TRBV5-4